The 24 T cell receptor beta chains given below trace back to one sample, sequenced in a study of T cell responses to AZD1222 COVID-19 vaccine listed by TCRdb under 2021. Preparation of the library involved the immunoSEQ multiplex PCR assay. In TCRdb, the immuneACCESS table is reduced to in-frame sequences with V and J assigned. These tables do not hold every clone; where another copy was compared, an unresolved V gene accounts for under half, and the others remain unexplained. Present in this sample are 110,000 or so clones, 86% of which were seen just once. The ten largest clones add up to around 3% of the sample. The sample's time point label, in plain terms: about 28 days (+/-7) after the second vaccine dose. Here the sequenced sample was peripheral blood, taken 28 days after the second AZD1222 dose. The receptors originated from an adult who received the AZD1222 COVID-19 vaccine.

The chain uses TRBV24-1 and TRBJ2-3; D gene ambiguous. Germline CDR1 and CDR2: KGHDR and SFDVKD. V shed 4 bases and J shed 7 bases, with 11 bases lying between them. The CDR3 has 13 residues. CDR3 in amino acids: CATSDPVAYTQYF. Here the CDR3 DNA reads TGTGCCACCAGTGACCCGGTGGCGTATACGCAGTATTTT.

CDR3 loop: CASSAGWGLETQYF. The CDR3 coding sequence is TGCGCCAGCAGCGCGGGCTGGGGCCTGGAGACCCAGTACTTC. The genes are TRBV5-1 and TRBJ2-5; either TRBD1 or TRBD2 may supply D (5 bases each). Germline assignment: CDR1 SGHRS and CDR2 YFSETQ. Trimming took 4 bases from V and 5 from J, leaving 15 bases between them. There are 14 residues in the CDR3.

The chain couples TRBV14 to TRBJ1-2, with D perhaps matching TRBD1 (6 bases). Germline values: CDR1 SGHDN, CDR2 FVKESK. Trimming took 0 bases from V and 7 from J, leaving 12 bases between them. The CDR3 length is 14 residues. CDR3 in amino acids: CASSQDLGGRGYTF. The CDR3 DNA reads TGTGCCAGCAGCCAAGATCTGGGGGGCCGTGGCTACACCTTC.

V and J are TRBV29-1 and TRBJ2-3; 8 positions agree with TRBD2. The V and J ends lost 8 bases and 1 base, in that order; junction bases with no gene match: 8. CDR3 length: 14 amino acids. Germline V gene data show CDR1 as SQVTM and CDR2 as ANQGSEA. DNA of the CDR3: TGCAGCTCCGGGGCGGGGGGAGGCACAGATACGCAGTATTTT. Translated: CSSGAGGGTDTQYF.

The sample holds a few counts of this clone. The V gene is TRBV3-1 (or the pseudogene TRBV3-2), the J gene TRBJ1-2; D is unclear. The CDR3 consists of 16 residues. From germline, CDR1 is LGHDT and CDR2 YNNKEL (reference sequence). V lost 0 bases and J lost 1, with 12 bases in between. CDR3 sequence reads: CASSQDYTGSNYGYTF. CDR3 bases: TGTGCCAGCAGCCAAGATTATACGGGTAGTAACTATGGCTACACCTTC.

The rearrangement joins TRBV7-9 to TRBJ2-1; D gene ambiguous. Germline CDR1 SEHNR, CDR2 FQNEAQ (reference sequence). V gave up 5 bases and J gave up 8 bases, with 16 bases separating them. The CDR3 covers 14 residues. CDR3 sequence (DNA): TGTGCCAGCAGCCCCACCCCCGGGTATGATGAGCAGTTCTTC. Its translation: CASSPTPGYDEQFF.

V usage is TRBV19 and J usage is TRBJ1-4; D is perhaps TRBD1 (5 bases). This CDR3 comprises 13 residues. CDR1 and CDR2 from the germline V gene are LNHDA and SQIVND (reference sequence). Trimming took off 5 bases at V and 8 bases at J, with 12 bases between the two ends. CDR3 in amino acids: CASSAGMKEKLFF. The CDR3, as DNA: TGTGCCAGTAGTGCAGGGATGAAGGAAAAACTGTTTTTT.

CDR3 DNA: TGTGCCAGCAGTCACATGGATAACACTGAAGCTTTCTTT. Protein product: CASSHMDNTEAFF. The genes are TRBV6-2 or TRBV6-3 and TRBJ1-1; D is unclear. This CDR3 contains 13 residues. The germline gives CDR1 MNHEY, CDR2 SVGEGT. V was pared by 5 bases and J by 2 bases, with 9 bases between.

This chain links TRBV11-3 with TRBJ2-7, with a tentative D call TRBD1 (7 bases). Germline CDR1 and CDR2: SGHNT and YENEEA. The CDR3 covers 12 residues. The germline V and J ends were trimmed by 5 bases and 6 bases, with 11 bases remaining between them. The CDR3 nucleotides are TGTGCCAGCAGCAAGCAGGGGGGCGAGCAGTACTTC. Its translation is CASSKQGGEQYF.

The J gene is TRBJ2-5, the V gene TRBV2; the D gene could be TRBD1 or TRBD2 (5 bases each). From germline, CDR1 is SNHLY and CDR2 FYNNEI. The CDR3 extends over 15 amino acids. Trimming shortened V by 7 bases and J by 2 bases, and 17 bases separated the two germline ends. The CDR3 sequence: CASTFRGSFQETQYF. In DNA, the CDR3 is TGTGCCAGCACCTTCCGGGGCAGTTTTCAAGAGACCCAGTACTTC.

This chain uses TRBV6-5 with TRBJ1-1, with D maybe TRBD1 (6 bases). This CDR3 spans 15 amino acids. V lost 6 bases, J lost 0 bases, and 14 bases lay in between. Germline V gene data show CDR1 as MNHEY and CDR2 as SVGAGI. The CDR3: CASSRRGEMNTEAFF. The CDR3 nucleotides read TGTGCCAGCAGCCGCAGGGGCGAGATGAACACTGAAGCTTTCTTT.

CDR3 loop: CAISEGGLNQPQHF. The CDR3 nucleotides read TGTGCCATCAGTGAGGGAGGGCTCAATCAGCCCCAGCATTTT. This sequence joins TRBV10-3 and TRBJ1-5; D not certain. The CDR3 covers 14 residues. Germline V CDR1 and CDR2: ENHRY, SYGVKD. The V and J ends lost 2 bases and 3 bases respectively, with 8 bases between them.

The chain links TRBV11-2 to TRBJ1-2; TRBD1 agrees at 11 bases. The CDR3 is made up of 16 amino acids. Per germline, CDR1 SGHAT and CDR2 FQNNGV. The ends lost 4 bases at V and 0 bases at J; junction bases unmatched: 4. CDR3 sequence: CASSSGQGASNYGYTF. The CDR3, as DNA: TGTGCCAGCAGCTCCGGACAGGGGGCTTCTAACTATGGCTACACCTTC.

The genes are TRBV28 and TRBJ2-1, with 8 nucleotides matching TRBD2. Germline CDR1 is MDHEN and CDR2 is SYDVKM. The CDR3 consists of 18 residues. Trimming removed 1 base from V and 0 bases from J; junction bases left unmatched: 8. In DNA, the CDR3 is TGTGCCAGCAGTTTATCCGGACTAGCTTACGGCTCCTACAATGAGCAGTTCTTC. Encoded protein: CASSLSGLAYGSYNEQFF.

The V gene is TRBV13, the J gene TRBJ1-2; 8 bases map to TRBD1. The germline V gene encodes CDR1 PRHDT and CDR2 FYEKMQ (reference sequence). V lost 1 base to trimming and J lost 6 bases; unmatched junction nucleotides: 10. This CDR3 has 16 residues. CDR3: CASSLALLTGVDGYTF. CDR3 DNA: TGTGCCAGCAGCTTAGCCTTGTTGACAGGGGTTGATGGCTACACCTTC. Full variable domain (missing parts from reference TRBV13 and TRBJ1-2): AAGVIQSPRHLIKEKRETATLKCYPIPRHDTVYWYQQGPGQDPQFLISFYEKMQSDKGSIPDRFSAQQFSDYHSELNMSSLELGDSALYFCASSLALLTGVDGYTFGSGTRLTVV.

Details on this clone: Other DNA sequences in this sample translate to the same CDR3. The chain recombines TRBV29-1 with TRBJ1-1; maybe TRBD1 (6 bases). The CDR3 sequence is 12 residues long. The ends were cut back, 5 bases at V and 4 bases at J, with 11 bases in the middle. Germline V gene lookup returns CDR1 SQVTM and CDR2 ANQGSEA. The chain's CDR3 is CSVRGLGTEAFF. CDR3 bases: TGCAGCGTTAGGGGGTTGGGCACTGAAGCTTTCTTT. The full variable domain, its missing parts supplied by reference TRBV29-1 and TRBJ1-1, is SAVISQKPSRDICQRGTSLTIQCQVDSQVTMMFWYRQQPGQSLTLIATANQGSEATYESGFVIDKFPISRPNLTFSTLTVSNMSPEDSSIYLCSVRGLGTEAFFGQGTRLTVV.

V is TRBV19 and J is TRBJ1-1, with D possibly TRBD1 on 6 matching bases. In germline, CDR1 is LNHDA, CDR2 SQIVND (reference sequence). Trimming stripped 3 bases from V and 1 base from J, with 9 bases between. This CDR3 region has 14 residues. Here the CDR3 reads CASSMQGPNTEAFF. CDR3 nucleotide sequence: TGTGCCAGTAGTATGCAGGGGCCGAACACTGAAGCTTTCTTT. The variable domain in full, with the rest retrieved from reference TRBV19 and TRBJ1-1, is DGGITQSPKYLFRKEGQNVTLSCEQNLNHDAMYWYRQDPGQGLRLIYYSQIVNDFQKGDIAEGYSVSREKKESFPLTVTSAQKNPTAFYLCASSMQGPNTEAFFGQGTRLTVV.

In nucleotides, the CDR3 is TGTGCCAGCTCACCCCCCGGGACAGGGGATGGCTACACCTTC. This gives the protein CASSPPGTGDGYTF. The chain combines TRBV18 with TRBJ1-2; 10 positions match TRBD1. V lost 3 bases, J lost 6 bases, and 4 bases stayed unmatched. The CDR3 covers 14 residues. Germline V CDR1 and CDR2: KGHSH, LQKENI.

V usage is TRBV7-6 and J usage is TRBJ2-2; 7 nucleotides match TRBD1. The CDR3 has 16 amino acids. Losses at the gene ends were 1 base for V and 0 bases for J; bases not matched to a gene: 2. Germline V CDR1 and CDR2: SGHVS, FNYEAQ. CDR3 coding DNA: TGTGCCAGCAGCTTAGTTACAGGGGCGAACACCGGGGAGCTGTTTTTT. Amino acid sequence: CASSLVTGANTGELFF.

The J gene is TRBJ1-3, the V gene TRBV4-3, with D tentatively TRBD1 (5 bases). The CDR3 runs 15 residues. Germline values: CDR1 LGHNA, CDR2 YSLEER. V lost 5 bases, J lost 4 bases, and 15 bases lay in between. The CDR3 here is CASSKHSGGGNTIYF. The CDR3 DNA sequence: TGCGCCAGCAGCAAACATTCCGGGGGAGGAAACACCATATATTTT.

V is TRBV30 and J is TRBJ2-7, with 7 positions matching TRBD1. V was clipped by 3 bases and J by 5 bases; unmatched bases: 7. CDR3 size: 13 residues. CDR1 GTSNPN and CDR2 SVGIG come from the germline V gene (reference sequence). The CDR3: CAWRRQGVNEQYF. CDR3 in DNA: TGTGCCTGGAGGAGGCAGGGGGTCAACGAGCAGTACTTC.

Comments on this clone: A junction end diverges from the germline sequence, so it may reflect a read error. The gene calls are TRBV5-1 and TRBJ1-1; tentative D call: TRBD1 (6 bases). The CDR3 totals 14 residues. The V gene's germline CDR1 is SGHRS and CDR2 YFSETQ. The chain's CDR3 is CASSLDRPNTGAFF. In DNA, the CDR3 is TGCGCCAGCAGCTTAGACAGGCCGAACACTGGAGCTTTCTTT.

This chain links TRBV27 with TRBJ2-3; D is perhaps TRBD2 (5 bases). The CDR3 totals 11 residues. Per germline, CDR1 MNHEY and CDR2 SMNVEV (reference sequence). CDR3 protein: CAAVRGDTQYF. CDR3 in DNA: TGTGCAGCAGTCCGCGGGGATACGCAGTATTTT.

The chain is built from TRBV7-2 and TRBJ2-5; 8 bases fit TRBD2. The CDR3 extends over 17 amino acids. J lost 3 bases, V lost 3 bases, and 12 bases had no gene match. Germline V gene data show CDR1 as SGHTA and CDR2 as FQGNSA. The CDR3 DNA sequence: TGTGCCAGCAGCTTTTCCAACGGGCGGGGGGAAAAAGAGACCCAGTACTTC. It specifies CASSFSNGRGEKETQYF.